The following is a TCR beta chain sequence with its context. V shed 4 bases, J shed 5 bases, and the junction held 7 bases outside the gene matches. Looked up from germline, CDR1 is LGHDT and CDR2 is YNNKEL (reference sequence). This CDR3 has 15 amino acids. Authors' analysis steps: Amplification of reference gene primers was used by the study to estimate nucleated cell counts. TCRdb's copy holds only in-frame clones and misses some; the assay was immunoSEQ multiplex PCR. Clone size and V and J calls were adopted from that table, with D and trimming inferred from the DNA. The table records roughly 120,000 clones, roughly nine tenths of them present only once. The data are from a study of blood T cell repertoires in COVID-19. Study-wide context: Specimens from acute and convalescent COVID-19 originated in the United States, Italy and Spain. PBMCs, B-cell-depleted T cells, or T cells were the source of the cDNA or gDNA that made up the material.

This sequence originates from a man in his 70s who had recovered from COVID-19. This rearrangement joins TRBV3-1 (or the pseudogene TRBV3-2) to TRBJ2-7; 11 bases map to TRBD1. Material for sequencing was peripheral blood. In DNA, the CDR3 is TGTGCCAGCAGCCCCCGGACAGGGGGCCCTGACGAGCAGTACTTC. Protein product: CASSPRTGGPDEQYF.